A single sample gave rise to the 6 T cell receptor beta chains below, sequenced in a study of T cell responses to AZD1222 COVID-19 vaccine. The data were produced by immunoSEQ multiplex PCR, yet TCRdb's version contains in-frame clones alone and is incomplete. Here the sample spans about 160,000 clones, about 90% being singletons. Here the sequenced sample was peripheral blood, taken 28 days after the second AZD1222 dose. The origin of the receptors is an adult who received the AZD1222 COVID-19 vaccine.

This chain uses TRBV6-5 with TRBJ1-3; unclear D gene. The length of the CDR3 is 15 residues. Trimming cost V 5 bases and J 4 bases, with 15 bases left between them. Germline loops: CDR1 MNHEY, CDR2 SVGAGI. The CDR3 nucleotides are TGTGCCAGCAGTACCCGGCTTCAAGAAGGAAACACCATATATTTT. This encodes CASSTRLQEGNTIYF.

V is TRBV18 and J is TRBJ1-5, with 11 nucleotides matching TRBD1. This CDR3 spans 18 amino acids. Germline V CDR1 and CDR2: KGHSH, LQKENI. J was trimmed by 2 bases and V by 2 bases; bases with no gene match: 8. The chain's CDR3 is CASSPEDRGLRGNQPQHF. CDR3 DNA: TGTGCCAGCTCACCAGAGGACAGGGGGCTTCGCGGCAATCAGCCCCAGCATTTT. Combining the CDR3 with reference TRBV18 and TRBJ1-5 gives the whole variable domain NAGVMQNPRHLVRRRGQEARLRCSPMKGHSHVYWYRQLPEEGLKFMVYLQKENIIDESGMPKERFSAEFPKEGPSILRIQQVVRGDSAAYFCASSPEDRGLRGNQPQHFGDGTRLSIL.

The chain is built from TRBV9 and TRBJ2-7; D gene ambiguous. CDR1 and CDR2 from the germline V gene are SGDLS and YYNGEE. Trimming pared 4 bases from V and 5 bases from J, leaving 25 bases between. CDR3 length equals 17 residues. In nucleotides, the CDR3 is TGTGCCAGCAGCTCATCCGGGCTAACCACGAGGTTTAACGAGCAGTACTTC. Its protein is CASSSSGLTTRFNEQYF.

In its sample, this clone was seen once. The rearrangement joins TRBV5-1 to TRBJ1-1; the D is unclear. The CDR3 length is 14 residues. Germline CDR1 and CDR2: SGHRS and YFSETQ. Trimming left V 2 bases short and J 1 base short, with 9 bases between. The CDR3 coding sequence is TGCGCCAGCAGCTTTGATTCCTGGAACACTGAAGCTTTCTTT. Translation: CASSFDSWNTEAFF.

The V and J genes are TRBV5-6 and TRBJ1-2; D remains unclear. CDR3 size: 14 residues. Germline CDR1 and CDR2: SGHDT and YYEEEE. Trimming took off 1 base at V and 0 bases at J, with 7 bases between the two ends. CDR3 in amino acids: CASSLLQANYGYTF. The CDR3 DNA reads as TGTGCCAGCAGCTTGCTTCAGGCTAACTATGGCTACACCTTC.

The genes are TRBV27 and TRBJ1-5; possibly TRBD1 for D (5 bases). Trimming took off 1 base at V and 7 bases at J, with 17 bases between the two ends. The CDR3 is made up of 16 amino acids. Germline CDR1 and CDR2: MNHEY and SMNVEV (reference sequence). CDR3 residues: CASSLLASTRGQPQHF. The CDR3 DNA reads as TGTGCCAGCAGTTTATTAGCCAGTACTAGGGGCCAGCCCCAGCATTTT.